This T cell receptor beta chain derives from a study of T cells in Graves' hyperthyroidism and ophthalmopathy (dated by TCRdb to between 2019 and 2020). Context from the whole study: A discovery cohort of roughly 96 patients, 43 with Graves' ophthalmopathy and roughly 59 with stable Graves' hyperthyroidism, was used to find distinguishing TCR V-J signatures. Whether ophthalmopathy could be predicted prospectively was tested in an independent validation cohort made up of approximately 19 hyperthyroidism patients plus 17 patients who later progressed to ophthalmopathy. The 100 discovery patients were divided at random into training and test sets in a 7:3 ratio. In addition, the study compared T-cell repertoires in thyroid tissue and in blood from about 6 Graves' hyperthyroidism patients. After blood sampling, hyperthyroidism patients were treated with methimazole at a starting dose of 30 mg daily, and ophthalmopathy patients were treated with high-dose intravenous methylprednisolone. TCR Vbeta CDR3 sequencing of some 140 peripheral blood samples (over 40 ophthalmopathy, 75 or so hyperthyroidism and roughly 17 progressor patients) is reported in the paper.

Its CDR3 holds 14 amino acids, cysteine through phenylalanine. The sequence is cut down to CDR3 DNA, 42 bases in frame from base 1. From a lookup of the germline V gene, CDR1 and CDR2 are MGHDK and SYGVNS. Germline trimming: 1 base from V, 5 bases from J; junction bases outside gene matches: 2. Stable Graves' hyperthyroidism was defined as no progression to ophthalmopathy during 18 months of follow-up. Hyperthyroidism patients were aged 18 to 65 years and newly diagnosed, with disease duration of less than 2 months. Exclusion was applied to patients with uncontrolled infections, other autoimmune diseases, pregnancy or lactation. Diagnoses were established on the basis of clinical symptoms, serum thyroxine and TRAb, thyroid ultrasound, and orbital computed tomography. Total RNA was extracted using Trizol reagent, and RNA quality was assessed on an Agilent 2100 Bioanalyzer. The TCR beta CDR3 regions were amplified from RNA transcripts. A first-round RT-PCR of the TCR CDR3 used the HTBI primer set with the Qiagen OneStep RT-PCR kit. A second multiplex PCR round built the libraries, followed by size selection and purification. The libraries were sequenced on an Illumina HiSeq2000 using paired-end 100 bp reads. The paper's data handling went like this. SOAPnuke was used to process the raw data, removing reads that contained adapters or uncalled bases, had a mean Phred below 15, or lacked an exact match to the constant primer or identifier. High-quality paired reads were merged using COPE v1.2.5, and each unique nucleotide sequence was defined as a clonotype. MiTCR v1.1 was used to align clonotypes to the IMGT TRBV, TRBD and TRBJ reference segments. The analysis was restricted to V-J combinations with a frequency above 0.0001, which together covered around 99% of the repertoires. A TCS score was defined as the ratio between F50 (clonal expansion) and ExV (chaos), using BLOSUM62-based TCRdist between CDR3 peptides within each V-J. Welch's t-statistics and random forest reduced around 520 V-J features to 13, which were used in a naive Bayes classifier (R e1071). The similarity between thyroid and blood repertoires was quantified using the Morisita-Horn index. The public reads were run again by TCRdb, first through fastp at Q25 and then through MiXCR, and only productive beta chains were kept. Every distinct CDR3 protein forms one entry, paired with its most common genes and DNA. In this record, the V and J calls reflect TCRdb's handling and not the investigators' own analysis. The sample has 500,000 to 600,000 distinct CDR3 sequences on record, about 45% of them singletons. The ten most abundant clones make up around 7.7% of the sample.

Comment on this clonotype: The antigen it recognizes is unknown. Base qualities are not provided; no much larger clone lies one nucleotide away.

Study-wide findings and limitations: Most expanded thyroid clonotypes (frequency above 0.001) were also found in blood, which suggests that blood repertoires may mirror thyroid immune responses. In validation, progression to ophthalmopathy was predicted by the model with around 71% sensitivity and approximately 78% specificity, a median of around 6.5 months before onset. No statistical method was used to set the sample size in advance, and investigators knew the group allocation. A 13 V-J signature model separated ophthalmopathy from stable hyperthyroidism, with around 88% sensitivity and roughly 84% specificity in cross-validation and 80%/75% in testing.

This clonotype was obtained from a woman aged 18-29 years with Graves' hyperthyroidism. The V and J genes are TRBV25-1 and TRBJ2-1, and TRBD2 aligns with 7 junction nucleotides. The specimen was peripheral blood or thyroid tissue (not recorded which). The CDR3 protein: CASSELGTNNEQFF. The nucleotide sequence reads as follows: TGTGCCAGCAGTGAATTAGGGACTAACAATGAGCAGTTCTTC. When the CDR3 is completed using the reference TRBV25-1 and TRBJ2-1 genes on either side, the full variable domain is EADIYQTPRYLVIGTGKKITLECSQTMGHDKMYWYQQDPGMELHLIHYSYGVNSTEKGDLSSESTVSRIRTEHFPLTLESARPSHTSQYLCASSELGTNNEQFFGPGTRLTVL.